A single T cell receptor beta chain is shown here with its context. Its target is not known. Deletions cut 2 bases from V and 5 bases from J, with 12 bases between. The CDR3 is made up of 14 amino acids. Germline V lookup: CDR1 KGHSH, CDR2 LQKENI. Construction of the TCRbeta library involved unique molecular identifiers. TCRdb recomputed calls from the PCR reads with MiXCR, one row per CDR3 protein. The top ten clones hold 15% to 20% of a sample with roughly 100,000 distinct CDR3 sequences, over 6% of them seen once. The data belong to a study of T-cell reconstitution after alpha-beta-depleted transplantation in children. Study observations and caveats: High day-60 TCRbeta diversity in some patients came from surviving recipient T cells and thymic progenitors. One year post-transplant, T-cell counts and diversity were largely derived from T cells produced anew. About two months after transplant, alpha-beta T cells reportedly came from several hundred expanded graft clones.

The chain has TRBV18 and TRBJ2-5, with D possibly matching TRBD2 (6 bases). The sequence derives from a boy aged 2 to 9 with acute lymphoblastic leukemia, due to receive a stem cell transplant. This specimen was PBMCs, taken before TCRalphabeta/CD19-depleted stem cell transplant. The CDR3 is CASSPKGGGETQYF. The CDR3 DNA reads as TGTGCCAGCTCACCAAAGGGAGGAGGCGAGACCCAGTACTTC.